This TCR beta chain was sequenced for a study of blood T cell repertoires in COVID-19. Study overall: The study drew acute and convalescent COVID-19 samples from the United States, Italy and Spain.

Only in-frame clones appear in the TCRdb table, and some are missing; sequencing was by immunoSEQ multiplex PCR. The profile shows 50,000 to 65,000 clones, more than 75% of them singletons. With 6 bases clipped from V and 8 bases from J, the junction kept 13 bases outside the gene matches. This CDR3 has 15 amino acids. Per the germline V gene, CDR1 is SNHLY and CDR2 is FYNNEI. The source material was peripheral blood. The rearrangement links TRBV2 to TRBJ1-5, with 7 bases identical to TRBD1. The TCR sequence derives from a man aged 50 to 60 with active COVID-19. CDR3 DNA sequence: TGTGCCAGCAGAGATCAGGGGGTTCGGGCCAAGCCCCAGCATTTT. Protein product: CASRDQGVRAKPQHF.